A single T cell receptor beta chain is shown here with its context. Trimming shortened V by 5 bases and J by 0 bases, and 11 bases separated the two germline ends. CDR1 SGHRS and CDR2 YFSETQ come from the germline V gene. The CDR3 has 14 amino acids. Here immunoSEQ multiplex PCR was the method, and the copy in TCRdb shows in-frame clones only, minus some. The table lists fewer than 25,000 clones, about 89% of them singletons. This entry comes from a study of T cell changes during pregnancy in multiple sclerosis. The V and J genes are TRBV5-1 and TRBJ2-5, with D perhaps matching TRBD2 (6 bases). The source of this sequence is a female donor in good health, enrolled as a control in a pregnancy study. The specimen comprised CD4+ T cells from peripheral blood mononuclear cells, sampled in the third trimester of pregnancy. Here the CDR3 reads CASSPGGNQETQYF. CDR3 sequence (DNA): TGCGCCAGCAGTCCCGGCGGGAACCAAGAGACCCAGTACTTC.